This T cell receptor (beta chain) derives from a study of vaccination effects on CD4 cells after COVID-19. Whole-study findings and limits: Recruitment yielded few convalescent patients, and the study had no early post-infection timepoints.

The method was immunoSEQ multiplex PCR; TCRdb's version includes in-frame clones alone and lacks a portion of them. This table holds some 66,000 clones, less than 85% found once. Germline V gene data show CDR1 as SGHTA and CDR2 as FQGTGA. J was trimmed by 3 bases and V by 3 bases; bases with no gene match: 6. CDR3 length: 17 amino acids. Remarks on this clone: What it binds is not known.

Having been cultured for less than 12 days, the cells underwent CD4+ T cell isolation. Two doses of BNT162b2 or mRNA-1273 vaccine were administered to participants. Nucleocapsid antibodies were negative in the vaccine recipients, who had never had SARS-CoV-2 infection. Half the medium was replaced with IL-2 medium on days 3 and 7. Sequencing used CD4+ T cells from PBMCs cultured without peptide, obtained after COVID-19 vaccination. The source is a human donor who received a COVID-19 vaccine. V usage is TRBV7-3 and J usage is TRBJ2-2; 11 bases align to TRBD1. In DNA, the CDR3 is TGTGCCAGCAGCTTCCCCGGGACAGGGGGAGACACCGGGGAGCTGTTTTTT. As protein: CASSFPGTGGDTGELFF.